This T cell receptor beta chain was sequenced in a study of early stage breast cancer tumors (dated by TCRdb to the late 2010s). The study in broad terms: Of the approximately 15 invasive breast tumors, twelve were found to be estrogen receptor-positive, progesterone receptor-positive and HER2-negative. A total of 2,651,842 templates, representing 1,097,674 unique clonotypes, were detected across all samples. Of the approximately 12 ER+/PR+/HER2- tumors, eight were classified as invasive ductal carcinomas and four as invasive lobular carcinomas. On average, each sample got about 10-fold read coverage.

Adjacent normal breast tissue was collected about 2-4.5 cm away from the tumor, rinsed in PBS and stored in prechilled RNAlater. Because normal breast tissue has high lipid content and low cell density, roughly 90-320 mg of normal breast tissue was often needed to obtain enough DNA. The study profiled bulk TCR beta-chain repertoires in matched peripheral blood, tumor and adjacent normal breast tissue taken from some 17 patients with early-stage breast cancer. Genomic DNA was extracted with the Qiagen AllPrep DNA/RNA Mini kit. Every sample was amplified as two independent genomic DNA replicates, using approximately 0.5 ug for blood and about 1.6 ug for tumor or normal breast. TCRB sequencing of genomic DNA was carried out with the ImmunoSeq Intro kit according to the manufacturer's instructions. Multiplex PCR ran approximately 34 cycles with proprietary primers and spike-in control sequences for absolute quantification. An 87-bp fragment spanning the CDR3 and flanking V and J genes was sequenced with single-end 150-bp reads. Seven samples, each with two replicates, were multiplexed per lane of an Illumina MiSeq using version 3.0 chemistry. Turning to the authors' computational methods: The vendor's proprietary pipeline processed the raw data and merged both replicates into a single result for each sample. To define clonotypes, the study grouped productive rearrangements that shared the V-gene family, CDR3 amino acid sequence and J-gene segment. Clonality was calculated as 1 minus the normalized Shannon entropy (Pielou evenness) of TCRB abundances. To estimate T cell density, the total number of templates was divided by the input cell count, which was inferred from how much DNA went in. Recon with default parameters was used to estimate total repertoire diversity and clonality. A clonotype was considered tumor-enriched if its abundance in tumor exceeded 0.1% and was at least 32-fold higher than its abundance in normal breast. What TCRdb holds here is the immuneACCESS table cut down to in-frame rearrangements. Part of the clones is not present; checked against another copy, under half of the missing clones reflect an unresolved V gene, and the others are unexplained. V and J calls and clone size are as listed in that table; D and trimming were resolved from the DNA. The sample contains more than 13,000 clones, 75% to 85% of them found a single time. Less than 8.5% of the sample belongs to the ten largest clones.

V is reduced by 5 bases and J by 8 bases, leaving a spacing of 28 bases between them. CDR1 and CDR2 were assigned from the germline V gene (reference sequence) as GTSNPN and SVGIG. The CDR3 has 17 amino acids, counting the end cysteine and phenylalanine. CDR3 DNA is the only sequence kept; it has 51 bases, read in frame from the first base. As to this clone: It lacks a known antigen. Base qualities are missing; no much larger clone stands one base away.

The paper's findings and limits, for the study overall: Sequencing bulk genomic DNA from unsorted cells could not capture chain pairing or functional markers like CD4, CD8 and FOXP3. Repertoires from blood and normal breast were more alike than repertoires from blood and tumor, and in about 85% of the 16 patients, comparing each tissue with blood separated tumor from normal. Compared with adjacent normal breast tissue, tumors had about 2.6-fold higher T cell density and higher clonality. Analysis by tumor subtype was prevented by the small cohort size. Enriched TCRB sequences shared across patients were found to be mostly commonly generated sequences that were unlikely to play an important role in the tumor microenvironment.

Sequenced material: normal breast tissue next to the tumor. This chain joins TRBV30 to TRBJ2-1, and TRBD2 may be the D gene, going by 7 matching bases. This clonotype originated in a person aged 45 to 59 with breast cancer. The CDR3: CAWLSRKAGASVDEQFF. The sequenced DNA is TGTGCCTGGCTGTCTAGGAAGGCGGGGGCCTCCGTCGATGAGCAGTTCTTC. The CDR3, completed at both ends by the reference TRBV30 and TRBJ2-1 genes, gives the full variable domain SQTIHQWPATLVQPVGSPLSLECTVEGTSNPNLYWYRQAAGRGLQLLFYSVGIGQISSEVPQNLSASRPQDRQFILSSKKLLLSDSGFYLCAWLSRKAGASVDEQFFGPGTRLTVL.